This T cell receptor (beta chain) was profiled in a study of beta chain features in type 1 diabetes. Study-level results: HLA effects on TCRB rearrangement stayed unresolved here.

The V and J ends lost 5 bases and 2 bases, in that order; junction bases with no gene match: 5. The length of the CDR3 is 15 residues. Germline V gene lookup returns CDR1 SGHTA and CDR2 FQGNSA. On this clone itself: The antigen remains unidentified.

The whole isolated RNA underwent reverse transcription, so sequencing captured expressed TCRB transcripts. Some clones are missing from TCRdb's copy, which holds only in-frame ones; the method was immunoSEQ multiplex PCR. The data hold under 450,000 clones, with approximately 15% observed a single time. Specimen: naive CD4+ T cells from blood. This TCR derives from a man aged 25 to 40 in good health. This sequence joins TRBV7-2 and TRBJ2-7; TRBD2 matches at 11 bases. As DNA, the CDR3 is TGTGCCAGCAGCAGGGGACTAGCGGTGGCCTACGAGCAGTACTTC. Its protein product is CASSRGLAVAYEQYF.